This T cell receptor beta chain emerged from a study of Ad26.COV2.S vaccination and SARS-CoV-2 variants. Using immunoSEQ multiplex PCR, the repertoire was profiled, and TCRdb retains in-frame clones only, with some absent. The profile shows a few hundred thousand clones, approximately 90% of them singletons. CDR3 length: 17 residues. J was trimmed by 4 bases and V by 4 bases; bases with no gene match: 13. Germline values: CDR1 MNHEY, CDR2 SMNVEV (reference sequence). Treatment reported: around 19 received Ad26.COV2.S at low or high dose, single or two shots; several received placebo; per-sample allocation not given. Sampling was done on day 63 after the first vaccine or placebo injection.

The source was peripheral blood, collected in a trial of Ad26.COV2.S vaccine versus placebo. The source of this sequence is a person aged 18-65 years who received the Ad26.COV2.S COVID-19 vaccine or a placebo. The chain recombines TRBV27 with TRBJ1-2; the match to TRBD1 covers 9 bases. Here the CDR3 DNA reads TGTGCCAGCAGTTCAACCTTGGGACAGGGTTCGTTCTATGGCTACACCTTC. As protein: CASSSTLGQGSFYGYTF.